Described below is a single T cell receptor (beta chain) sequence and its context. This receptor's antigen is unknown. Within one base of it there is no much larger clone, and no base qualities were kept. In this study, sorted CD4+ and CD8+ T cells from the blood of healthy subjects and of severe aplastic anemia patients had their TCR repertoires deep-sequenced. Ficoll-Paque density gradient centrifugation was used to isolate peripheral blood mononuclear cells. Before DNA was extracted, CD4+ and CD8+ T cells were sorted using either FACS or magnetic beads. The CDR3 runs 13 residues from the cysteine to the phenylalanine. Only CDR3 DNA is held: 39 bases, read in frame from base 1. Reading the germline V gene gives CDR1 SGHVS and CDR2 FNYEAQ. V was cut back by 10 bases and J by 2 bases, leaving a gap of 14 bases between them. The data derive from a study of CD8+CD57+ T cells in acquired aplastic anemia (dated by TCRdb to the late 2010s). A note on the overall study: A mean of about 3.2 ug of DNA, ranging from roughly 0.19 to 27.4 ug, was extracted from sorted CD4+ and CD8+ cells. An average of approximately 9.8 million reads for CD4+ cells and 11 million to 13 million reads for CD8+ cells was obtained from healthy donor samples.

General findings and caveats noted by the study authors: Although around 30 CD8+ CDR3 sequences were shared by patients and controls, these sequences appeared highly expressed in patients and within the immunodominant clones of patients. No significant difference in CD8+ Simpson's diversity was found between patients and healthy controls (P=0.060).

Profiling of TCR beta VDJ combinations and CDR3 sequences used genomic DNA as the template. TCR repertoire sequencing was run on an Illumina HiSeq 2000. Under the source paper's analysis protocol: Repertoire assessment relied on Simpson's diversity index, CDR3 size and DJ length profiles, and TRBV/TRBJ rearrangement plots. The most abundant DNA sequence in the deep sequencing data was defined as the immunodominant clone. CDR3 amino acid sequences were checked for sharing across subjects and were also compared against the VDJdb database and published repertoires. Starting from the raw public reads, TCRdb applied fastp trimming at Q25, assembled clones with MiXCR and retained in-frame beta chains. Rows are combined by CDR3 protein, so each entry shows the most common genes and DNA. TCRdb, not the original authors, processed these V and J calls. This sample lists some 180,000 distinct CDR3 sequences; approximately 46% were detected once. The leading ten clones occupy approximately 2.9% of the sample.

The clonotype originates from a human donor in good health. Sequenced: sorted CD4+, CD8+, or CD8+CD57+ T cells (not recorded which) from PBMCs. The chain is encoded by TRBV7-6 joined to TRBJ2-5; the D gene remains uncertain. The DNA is TGTGCCATCAGACGTTGGGAACAAGAGACCCAGTACTTC. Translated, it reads CAIRRWEQETQYF. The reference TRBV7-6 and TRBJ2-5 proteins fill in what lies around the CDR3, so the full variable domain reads GAGVSQSPRYKVTKRGQDVALRCDPISGHVSLYWYRQALGQGPEFLTYFNYEAQQDKSGLPNDRFSAERPEGSISTLTIQRTEQRDSAMYRCAIRRWEQETQYFGPGTRLLVL.